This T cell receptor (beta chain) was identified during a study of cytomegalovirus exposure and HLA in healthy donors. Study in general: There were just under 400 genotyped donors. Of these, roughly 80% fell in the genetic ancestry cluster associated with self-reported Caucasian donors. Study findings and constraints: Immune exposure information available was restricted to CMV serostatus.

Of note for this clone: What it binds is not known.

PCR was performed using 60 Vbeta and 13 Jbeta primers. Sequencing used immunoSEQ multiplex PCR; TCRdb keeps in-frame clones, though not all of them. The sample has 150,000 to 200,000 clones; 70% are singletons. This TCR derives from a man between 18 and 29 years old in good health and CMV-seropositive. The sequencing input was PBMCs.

The DNA of the CDR3 is TGTGCCAGCAGTTGGGGCAGGCACTCCTACAATGAGCAGTTCTTC. Its protein is CASSWGRHSYNEQFF. The chain joins TRBV6-5 to TRBJ2-1; tentative D call: TRBD1 (5 bases). CDR3 length: 15 amino acids. V was cut by 4 bases and J by 0 bases, with 10 bases left in between. Germline-derived CDR1 and CDR2 are MNHEY and SVGAGI.